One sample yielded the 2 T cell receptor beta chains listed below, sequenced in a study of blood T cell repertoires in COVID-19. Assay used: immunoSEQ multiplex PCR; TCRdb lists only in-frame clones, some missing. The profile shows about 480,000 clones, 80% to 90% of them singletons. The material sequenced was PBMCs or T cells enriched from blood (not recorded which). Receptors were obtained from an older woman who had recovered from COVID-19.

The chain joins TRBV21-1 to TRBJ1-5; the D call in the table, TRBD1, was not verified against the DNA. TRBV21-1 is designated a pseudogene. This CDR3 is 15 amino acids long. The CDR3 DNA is TGTGCCAGCAGCGGTGGGGAACAGGGTAATCAGCCCCAGCATTTT. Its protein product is CASSGGEQGNQPQHF.

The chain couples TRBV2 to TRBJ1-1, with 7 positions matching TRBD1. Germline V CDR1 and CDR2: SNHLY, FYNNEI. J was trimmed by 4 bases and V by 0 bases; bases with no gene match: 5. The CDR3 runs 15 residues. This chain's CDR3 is CASSEARGRGTEAFF. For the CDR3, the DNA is TGTGCCAGCAGTGAAGCGAGGGGGCGGGGCACTGAAGCTTTCTTT. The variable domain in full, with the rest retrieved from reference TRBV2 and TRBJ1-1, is EPEVTQTPSHQVTQMGQEVILRCVPISNHLYFYWYRQILGQKVEFLVSFYNNEISEKSEIFDDQFSVERPDGSNFTLKIRSTKLEDSAMYFCASSEARGRGTEAFFGQGTRLTVV.